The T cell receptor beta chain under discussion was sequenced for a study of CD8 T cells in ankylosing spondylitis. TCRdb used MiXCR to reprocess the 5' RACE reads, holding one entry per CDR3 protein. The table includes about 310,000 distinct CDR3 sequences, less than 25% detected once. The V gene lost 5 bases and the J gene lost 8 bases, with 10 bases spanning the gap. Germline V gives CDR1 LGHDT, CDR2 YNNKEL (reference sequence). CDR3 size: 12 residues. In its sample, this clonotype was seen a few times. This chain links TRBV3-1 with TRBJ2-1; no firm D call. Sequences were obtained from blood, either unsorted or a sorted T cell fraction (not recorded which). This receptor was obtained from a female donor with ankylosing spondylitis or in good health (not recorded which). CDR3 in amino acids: CASSRAHDEQFF. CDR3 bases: TGTGCCAGCAGCAGGGCCCACGATGAGCAGTTCTTC.